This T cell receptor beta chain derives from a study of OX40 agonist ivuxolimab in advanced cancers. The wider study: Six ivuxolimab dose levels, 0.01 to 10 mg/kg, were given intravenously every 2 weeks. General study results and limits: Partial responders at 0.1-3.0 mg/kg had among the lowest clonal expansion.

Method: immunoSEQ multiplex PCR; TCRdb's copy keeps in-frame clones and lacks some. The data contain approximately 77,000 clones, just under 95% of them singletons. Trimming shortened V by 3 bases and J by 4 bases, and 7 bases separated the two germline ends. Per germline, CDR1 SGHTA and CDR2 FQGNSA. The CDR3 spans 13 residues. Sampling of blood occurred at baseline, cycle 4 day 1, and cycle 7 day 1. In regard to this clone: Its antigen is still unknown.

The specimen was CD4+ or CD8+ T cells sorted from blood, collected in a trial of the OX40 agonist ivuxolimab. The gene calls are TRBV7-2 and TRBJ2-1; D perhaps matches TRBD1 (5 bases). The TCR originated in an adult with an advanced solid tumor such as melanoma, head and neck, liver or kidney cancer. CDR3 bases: TGTGCCAGCAGCTTTGACAGTTACAATGAGCAGTTCTTC. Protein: CASSFDSYNEQFF.